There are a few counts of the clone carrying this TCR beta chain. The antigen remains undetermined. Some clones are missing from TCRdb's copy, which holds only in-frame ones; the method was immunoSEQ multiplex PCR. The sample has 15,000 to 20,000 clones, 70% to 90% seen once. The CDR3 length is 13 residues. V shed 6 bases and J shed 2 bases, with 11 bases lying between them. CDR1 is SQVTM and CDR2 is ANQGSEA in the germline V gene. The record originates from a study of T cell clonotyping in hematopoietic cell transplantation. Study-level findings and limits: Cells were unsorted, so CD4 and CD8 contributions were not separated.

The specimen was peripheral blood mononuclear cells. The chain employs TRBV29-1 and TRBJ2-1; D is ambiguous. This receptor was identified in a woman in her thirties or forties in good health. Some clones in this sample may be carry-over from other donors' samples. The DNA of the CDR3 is TGCAGCGTGGGCTCCTCCACCTACAATGAGCAGTTCTTC. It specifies CSVGSSTYNEQFF.